This T cell receptor beta chain was sequenced for a study of blood T cell repertoires in COVID-19. Overall study context: The study drew acute and convalescent COVID-19 samples from the United States, Italy and Spain. T cells, B-cell-depleted T cells, or PBMCs provided the cDNA or gDNA that served as material.

V lost 6 bases, J lost 7 bases, and 7 bases stayed unmatched. Germline CDR1 MNHEY, CDR2 SVGEGT. The CDR3 sequence is 15 residues long. Per the study methods: Amplified reference gene primers provided the basis for estimating nucleated cell counts. Profiling relied on immunoSEQ multiplex PCR, and the TCRdb table lists in-frame clones only, not all of them. Clonal size and the V and J genes are those of that table, whereas D and trimming came from the DNA. The sample shows about 160,000 clones, approximately 95% of them seen only once. Source material: peripheral blood. V usage is TRBV6-2 or TRBV6-3 and J usage is TRBJ2-7; 15 bases align to TRBD2. This receptor was identified in a woman between 45 and 65 years old with acute or convalescent COVID-19. For the CDR3, the DNA is TGTGCCAGCAGCGGACTAGCGGGAGGGCCGGGAGAGCAGTACTTC. This sequence encodes CASSGLAGGPGEQYF.